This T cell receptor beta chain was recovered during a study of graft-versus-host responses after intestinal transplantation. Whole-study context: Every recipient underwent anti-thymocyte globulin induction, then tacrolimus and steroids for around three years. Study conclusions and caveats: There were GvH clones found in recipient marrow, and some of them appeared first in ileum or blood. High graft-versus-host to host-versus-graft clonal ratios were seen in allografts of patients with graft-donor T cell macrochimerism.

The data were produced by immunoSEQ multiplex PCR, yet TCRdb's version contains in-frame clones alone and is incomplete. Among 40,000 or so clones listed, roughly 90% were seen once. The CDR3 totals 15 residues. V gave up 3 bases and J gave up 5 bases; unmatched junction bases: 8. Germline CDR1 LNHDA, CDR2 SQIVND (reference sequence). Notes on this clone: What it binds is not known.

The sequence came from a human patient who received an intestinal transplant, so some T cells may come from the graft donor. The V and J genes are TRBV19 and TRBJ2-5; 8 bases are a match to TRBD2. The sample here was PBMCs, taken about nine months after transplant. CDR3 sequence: CASSIVSGEAETQYF. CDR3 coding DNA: TGTGCCAGTAGTATCGTTAGCGGGGAAGCGGAGACCCAGTACTTC.